This T cell receptor beta chain was sequenced in a study of blood T cell repertoires in COVID-19. About the study: T cells, B-cell-depleted T cells, or PBMCs supplied cDNA or gDNA.

Some clones are missing from TCRdb's copy, which holds only in-frame ones; the method was immunoSEQ multiplex PCR. The table records approximately 200,000 clones, about 80% of them present only once. CDR1 KGHDR and CDR2 SFDVKD come from the germline V gene. This CDR3 region has 13 residues. Trimming left V 2 bases short and J 6 bases short, with 9 bases between. Specimen: PBMCs or T cells enriched from blood (not recorded which). This receptor was identified in a middle-aged man who had recovered from COVID-19. This chain joins TRBV24-1 and TRBJ1-2; possible D gene TRBD1, 5 bases. CDR3 nucleotides: TGTGCCACCAGTGATTACCAGGGTCATGGCTACACCTTC. Translating gives CATSDYQGHGYTF.